Sequencing of this T cell receptor (beta chain) was carried out in a study of neurological immune-mediated disorders. TCRdb processed the 5' RACE reads anew with MiXCR; each CDR3 protein has one entry. The sample holds tens of thousands of distinct CDR3 sequences, about 2.5% seen once. This clonotype was counted at least ten times. V was pared by 4 bases and J by 6 bases, with 19 bases between. The CDR3 is 14 residues long. The V gene's germline CDR1 is DFQATT and CDR2 SNEGSKA (reference sequence). The specimen was PBMCs. This chain uses TRBV20-1 with TRBJ2-7, with D perhaps matching TRBD1 (6 bases). This TCR came from a woman aged 45 to 65 with multiple sclerosis. CDR3 nucleotides: TGCAGTGCTAATTCCGACAGGACCCGATCCGAGCAGTACTTC. Its protein product is CSANSDRTRSEQYF.